This T cell receptor beta chain was sequenced in a study of beta chain features in type 1 diabetes. Study findings and constraints: When Type 1 diabetes patients were examined, their TCRB CDR3s proved moderately but significantly shorter in all four CD4+ subsets.

The V end was cut by 1 base, the J end by 10 bases, with 14 bases between. Germline assignment: CDR1 SGHVS and CDR2 FQNEAQ. The CDR3 extends over 15 amino acids. The investigators reverse transcribed all of the isolated RNA, so they sequenced expressed TCRB transcripts. Here immunoSEQ multiplex PCR was the method, and the copy in TCRdb shows in-frame clones only, minus some. This table holds under 150,000 clones, 17% found once. This clone was counted a few times. Its antigen is currently unknown. The material sequenced was central memory CD4+ T cells from blood. The gene calls are TRBV7-8 and TRBJ1-6; D is perhaps TRBD1 (5 bases). The sequence came from a young man with type 1 diabetes. The CDR3 protein is CASSLGGRVGSPLHF. The CDR3 bases are TGTGCCAGCAGCTTAGGAGGCAGGGTTGGATCACCCCTCCACTTT.